The rows below give T cell receptor beta chains drawn from one sample of a study of cytomegalovirus exposure and HLA in healthy donors. Using immunoSEQ multiplex PCR, the repertoire was profiled, and TCRdb retains in-frame clones only, with some absent. The sample carries some 130,000 clones, 70% to 85% recorded once. The sample was PBMCs. The source is a boy aged 2 to 10 in good health and CMV-seronegative. Both conserved end residues are part of each CDR3. A D gene is named only where the DNA matches it firmly. Clone size is not always given. Where it is, it says once, few, many or a class for expanded clones.

d_call,clone_size,j_call,v_call,cdr3_aa,cdr3_nt
-,many,TRBJ2-2,TRBV10-3,CAISGRDRALSNTGELFF,TGTGCCATCAGTGGGAGGGACAGAGCGTTATCGAACACCGGGGAGCTGTTTTTT
TRBD1,-,TRBJ2-1,TRBV2,CASSTLQGDLYNEQFF,TGTGCCAGCAGCACCTTACAGGGGGATCTATACAATGAGCAGTTCTTC
-,-,TRBJ2-2,TRBV7-3,CASSLSGPNTGELFF,TGTGCCAGCAGCTTAAGCGGTCCGAACACCGGGGAGCTGTTTTTT
-,-,TRBJ2-3,TRBV4-2,CASSQDLGGGATYTQYF,TGTGCCAGCAGCCAAGATTTGGGTGGGGGGGCAACATATACGCAGTATTTT
TRBD1,-,TRBJ1-1,TRBV2,CASTPDRANTEAFF,TGTGCCAGCACTCCGGACAGGGCGAACACTGAAGCTTTCTTT
TRBD1,-,TRBJ1-1,TRBV9,CASKRTGGALTEAFF,TGTGCCAGCAAGAGAACAGGGGGCGCTTTAACTGAAGCTTTCTTT
-,-,TRBJ1-6,TRBV10-3,CASAQGSYNSPLHF,TGTGCCTCCGCCCAGGGCTCCTATAATTCACCCCTCCACTTT
-,-,TRBJ1-2,TRBV15,CAEGSGYTF,TGTGCCGAGGGCTCTGGCTACACCTTC
-,-,TRBJ1-2,TRBV7-9,CSSSLAGNGYTF,TGTTCCAGCAGCTTGGCAGGGAATGGCTACACCTTC
-,-,TRBJ2-1,TRBV30,CASLGENEQFF,TGTGCCTCGTTGGGAGAAAATGAGCAGTTCTTC
-,-,TRBJ2-2,TRBV18,CASSAEIAGELFF,TGTGCCAGCTCCGCGGAGATCGCCGGGGAGCTGTTTTTT
-,-,TRBJ1-2,TRBV2,CASSGVQGHDRGYGYTF,TGTGCCAGCAGTGGAGTGCAGGGGCACGACAGAGGCTATGGCTACACCTTC
-,-,TRBJ2-1,TRBV9,CASSPRRGNSYNEQFF,TGTGCCAGCAGCCCGAGGCGCGGCAACTCCTACAATGAGCAGTTCTTC